What follows is one T cell receptor beta chain and its context. The sample is drawn from a study of blood T cell repertoires in COVID-19. The wider study: Sites in the United States, Italy and Spain provided acute and convalescent COVID-19 samples. From T cells, B-cell-depleted T cells, or PBMCs came the material, which was cDNA or gDNA.

This CDR3 is built from 15 residues. After removal of 1 base from V and 0 bases from J, the junction contained 0 bases not matched to a gene. Germline V lookup: CDR1 LNHNV, CDR2 YYDKDF (reference sequence). Original handling: Reference gene primer amplification gave estimated nucleated cell counts. Assay used: immunoSEQ multiplex PCR; TCRdb lists only in-frame clones, some missing. D and trimming were read from the DNA, whereas the V and J calls and clone size are those reported in that table. Here the sample spans 59,000 or so clones, roughly 93% being singletons. J is TRBJ2-5 and V is TRBV15; TRBD1 agrees at 9 bases. The material sequenced was peripheral blood. The sequence came from a human donor in a cohort sampled during active COVID-19. The CDR3: CATSRGTGDQETQYF. The CDR3 nucleotides are TGTGCCACCAGCAGAGGGACAGGGGACCAAGAGACCCAGTACTTC.